The 17 T cell receptor beta chains given below trace back to one sample, sequenced in a study of blood T cells in healthy people across ages (dated by TCRdb to 2015 to 2017). The library was produced with 5' RACE. The instrument given in TCRdb is Illumina HiSeq 2500. A second PCR of 7 to 11 cycles was run with a J-beta primer mix and a sample-barcoded 5' primer. TCRdb redid the processing of the public reads, applying fastp at Q25 and MiXCR, and retained in-frame beta chains. Under each unique CDR3 protein, matching rows form one entry showing the most common genes and DNA. This sample comprises about 570,000 distinct CDR3 sequences, 25% to 30% of them detected only once. Clones ranked in the top ten supply 15% to 20% of the sample. The material sequenced was blood. Every receptor here comes from a woman in her 70s in good health.

In regard to this clonotype: Relative to the germline gene, one junction end is altered; a read error may explain this. The chain couples TRBV5-1 to TRBJ2-5; the D gene could be TRBD1 or TRBD2 (6 bases each). Germline CDR1 is SGHRS and CDR2 is YFSETQ. This CDR3 spans 12 amino acids. The CDR3 coding sequence is TGCGCCAGCAGCCCCACGGGGGCCTACTTGTCCTTC. Translating gives CASSPTGAYLSF.

This clonotype was found a few times. The V call is TRBV6-5, the J call TRBJ1-4; no reliable D call. The germline V and J ends were trimmed by 6 bases and 8 bases, with 13 bases remaining between them. The CDR3 is 13 residues long. Germline V CDR1 and CDR2: MNHEY, SVGAGI. CDR3 nucleotides: TGTGCCAGCAGACGGACCCGGGCGGAAAAACTGTTTTTT. Amino acids: CASRRTRAEKLFF.

The V call is TRBV20-1, the J call TRBJ2-5; D perhaps matches TRBD2 (6 bases). CDR1 DFQATT and CDR2 SNEGSKA come from the germline V gene (reference sequence). The CDR3 loop spans 14 amino acids. Trimming took 3 bases from V and 4 from J, leaving 15 bases between them. In DNA, the CDR3 is TGCAGTGCTAGCCGGGGTCGGAGGGGAGAGACCCAGTACTTC. Its translation is CSASRGRRGETQYF.

The chain is built from TRBV20-1 and TRBJ2-4, with 9 positions matching TRBD2. Trimming took 6 bases from V and 7 from J; bases not matched to a gene: 10. In germline, CDR1 is DFQATT, CDR2 SNEGSKA (reference sequence). The CDR3 loop spans 14 amino acids. This chain's CDR3 is CSAVPGLAKNIQYF. As DNA, the CDR3 is TGCAGTGCAGTTCCGGGACTAGCTAAGAACATTCAGTACTTC.

The V call is TRBV6-1, the J call TRBJ2-7; perhaps TRBD2 as D (6 bases). Trimming took 9 bases from V and 0 from J, leaving 21 bases between them. The CDR3 is made up of 16 amino acids. Germline V gene data show CDR1 as MNHNS and CDR2 as SASEGT. The CDR3 sequence is CASNPGRGSSSYEQYF. In nucleotides, the CDR3 is TGTGCCAGTAACCCGGGACGGGGGTCCAGCTCCTACGAGCAGTACTTC.

The chain employs TRBV7-2 and TRBJ2-7; 13 bases line up with TRBD2. The V segment lost 0 bases and the J segment 10 bases; nucleotides outside the gene matches: 3. The CDR3 is 14 residues long. Germline-derived CDR1 and CDR2 are SGHTA and FQGNSA. CDR3 in DNA: TGTGCCAGCAGCTTAGCACTAGCGGGGGGGTCCCAGTACTTC. Protein sequence: CASSLALAGGSQYF.

The chain recombines TRBV20-1 with TRBJ1-4, with D possibly being TRBD1 (5 bases). Germline assignment: CDR1 DFQATT and CDR2 SNEGSKA (reference sequence). The V end was cut by 0 bases, the J end by 8 bases, with 13 bases between. The CDR3 totals 14 residues. Written as DNA, the CDR3 is TGCAGTGCTAGAGATCAGAGGGGTAGCGAAAAACTGTTTTTT. As protein: CSARDQRGSEKLFF.

This clonotype appeared a few times. This sequence joins TRBV3-1 and TRBJ2-7; maybe TRBD2 (6 bases). The V gene's germline CDR1 is LGHDT and CDR2 YNNKEL (reference sequence). The CDR3 consists of 16 residues. Trimming removed 0 bases at V and 0 bases at J, with 12 bases between. Written as DNA, the CDR3 is TGTGCCAGCAGCCAAGATATGGGGAGGAGCTCCTACGAGCAGTACTTC. Protein: CASSQDMGRSSYEQYF.

The J gene is TRBJ1-5, the V gene TRBV28; D call uncertain. The CDR3 has 16 residues. From germline, CDR1 is MDHEN and CDR2 SYDVKM. V was shortened by 6 bases and J by 3 bases, with 18 bases between the two germline ends. The CDR3 loop is CASSNFRGQNNQPQHF. CDR3 nucleotide sequence: TGTGCCAGCAGCAACTTTCGAGGGCAGAACAATCAGCCCCAGCATTTT.

This clonotype was seen more than once but under ten times. V gene TRBV9 combines with J gene TRBJ1-6; a weak D match, TRBD1 (6 bases). Germline loops: CDR1 SGDLS, CDR2 YYNGEE. This CDR3 comprises 14 residues. Trimming took 2 bases from V and 6 from J, leaving 9 bases between them. Here the CDR3 reads CASSVGQINSPLHF. Written as DNA, the CDR3 is TGTGCCAGCAGCGTCGGACAGATTAATTCACCCCTCCACTTT.

The V call is TRBV6-2 or TRBV6-3, the J call TRBJ1-6; D not resolved. The germline CDR1 and CDR2 sequences are MNHEY and SVGEGT. Trimming cost V 4 bases and J 10 bases, with 8 bases left between them. The CDR3 runs to 12 residues. This CDR3 reads CASSWAESPLHF. The CDR3 nucleotides are TGTGCCAGCAGTTGGGCGGAATCACCCCTCCACTTT.

This clonotype was observed a few times. V gene TRBV5-1 combines with J gene TRBJ2-1; D is unresolved. This CDR3 has 13 amino acids. The V end lost 3 bases, the J end lost 6 bases, and 10 bases lay between the germline ends. Per germline, CDR1 SGHRS and CDR2 YFSETQ. In nucleotides, the CDR3 is TGCGCCAGCAGCTCCGGGCCCTCCAATGAGCAGTTCTTC. Translating it yields CASSSGPSNEQFF.

This clonotype has only a few counts. This chain uses TRBV29-1 with TRBJ1-3, with D unclear. Trimming removed 4 bases from V and 7 bases from J, with 14 bases in between. Germline CDR1 is SQVTM and CDR2 is ANQGSEA. The CDR3 has 13 amino acids. CDR3 coding DNA: TGCAGCGTTGCGGACCGCCTGGGGAACACCATATATTTT. As protein: CSVADRLGNTIYF.

The chain uses TRBV6-6 and TRBJ1-4; D is uncertain. V was cut by 8 bases and J by 7 bases, with 20 bases left in between. This CDR3 has 15 amino acids. Germline CDR1 and CDR2: MNHNY and SVGAGI (reference sequence). The CDR3, as DNA: TGTGCCAGCGACGGTTGGGGAGTAGGACCTGAAAAACTGTTTTTT. Protein: CASDGWGVGPEKLFF.

This chain joins TRBV6-2 or TRBV6-3 and TRBJ2-5; D unresolved. The DNA end lines up better with TRBJ2-7; the J call may be wrong. In germline, CDR1 is MNHEY, CDR2 SVGEGT. CDR3 length: 14 residues. CDR3 coding DNA: TGTGCCAGCAGTTACCCCGAGACAACCTACGAGCAGTACTTC. Its protein product is CASSYPETTYEQYF.

This chain links TRBV11-2 with TRBJ1-4; D perhaps matches TRBD1 (6 bases). V was shortened by 5 bases and J by 8 bases, with 9 bases between the two germline ends. From germline, CDR1 is SGHAT and CDR2 FQNNGV. This CDR3 spans 12 amino acids. CDR3 DNA sequence: TGTGCCAGCAGCAACAGGGTCGAAAAACTGTTTTTT. Amino acids: CASSNRVEKLFF.

This clonotype was found a few times. This chain links TRBV30 with TRBJ1-2, with 10 bases fitting TRBD1. CDR1 is GTSNPN, CDR2 SVGIG, per germline (reference sequence). This CDR3 spans 15 amino acids. Trimming at V came to 0 bases and at J to 7 bases, leaving 8 bases not matched to a gene. CDR3 nucleotides: TGTGCCTGGAGTGTACAAGGGGACAGGGGAGCTGGCTACACCTTC. It yields the protein CAWSVQGDRGAGYTF.